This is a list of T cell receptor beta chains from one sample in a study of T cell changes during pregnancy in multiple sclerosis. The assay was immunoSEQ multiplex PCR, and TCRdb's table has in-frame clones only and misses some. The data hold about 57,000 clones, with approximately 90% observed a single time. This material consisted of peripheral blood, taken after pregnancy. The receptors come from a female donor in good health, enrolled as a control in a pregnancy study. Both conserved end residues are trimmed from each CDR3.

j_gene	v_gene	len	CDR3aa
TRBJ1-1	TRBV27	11	ASSLRGGAVRL
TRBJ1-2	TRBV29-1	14	SVARTDFKANYGYT
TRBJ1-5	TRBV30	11	AWSTVSNQPQH
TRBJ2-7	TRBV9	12	ASSPPSGHYEQY
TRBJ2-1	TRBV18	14	ASSVLMGQGTDEQF
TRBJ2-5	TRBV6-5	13	ASRRGGWGQETQY
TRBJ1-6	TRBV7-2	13	ASSYPQGTNSPLH
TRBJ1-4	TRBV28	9	ASSLREKLF
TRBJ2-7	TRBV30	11	AWTNSGGYEQY
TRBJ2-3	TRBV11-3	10	ASSLDPLTQY
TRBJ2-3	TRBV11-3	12	ASSSTSGGDTQY
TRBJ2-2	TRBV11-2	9	ASSPSGELF
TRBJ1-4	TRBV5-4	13	ASSLGSGGNEKLF
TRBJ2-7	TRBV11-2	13	ASSTAGTSVYGQY
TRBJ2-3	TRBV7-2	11	ASSLRRTDTQY
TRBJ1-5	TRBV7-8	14	ASSPEGTGLNQPQH
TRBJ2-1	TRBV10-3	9	AISAVNEQF
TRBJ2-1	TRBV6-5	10	ASSPQGDEQF
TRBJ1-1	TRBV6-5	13	ASSYSWTGDHEAF
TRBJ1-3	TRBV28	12	ASSLISSGNTIY
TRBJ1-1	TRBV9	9	ASSAGTEAF
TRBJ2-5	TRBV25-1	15	ASSDQKAGGIKETQY
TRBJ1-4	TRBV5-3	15	ARSPTLRQATNEKLF